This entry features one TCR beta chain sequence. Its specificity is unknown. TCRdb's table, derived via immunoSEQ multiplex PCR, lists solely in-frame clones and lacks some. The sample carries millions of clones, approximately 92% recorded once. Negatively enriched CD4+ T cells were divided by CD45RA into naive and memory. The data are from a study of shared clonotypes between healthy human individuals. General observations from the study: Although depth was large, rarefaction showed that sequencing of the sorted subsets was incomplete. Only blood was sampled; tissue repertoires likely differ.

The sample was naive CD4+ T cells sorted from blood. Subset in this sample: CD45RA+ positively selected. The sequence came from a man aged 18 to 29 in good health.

This chain's CDR3 is CASVSGGAGDTQYF. CDR3 bases: TGTGCCAGTGTTAGCGGGGGGGCGGGAGATACGCAGTATTTT. V and J are TRBV6-1 and TRBJ2-3; 11 positions match TRBD2. The length of the CDR3 is 14 residues. V lost 9 bases, J lost 5 bases, and 7 bases stayed unmatched. The germline gives CDR1 MNHNS, CDR2 SASEGT.